The 4 T cell receptor beta chains reported below all come from one sample, sequenced in a study of cytomegalovirus exposure and HLA in healthy donors. Researchers ran the PCR with 60 Vbeta and 13 Jbeta primers. Some clones are missing from TCRdb's copy, which holds only in-frame ones; the method was immunoSEQ multiplex PCR. The sample holds around 120,000 clones, roughly 85% seen once. The material sequenced was PBMCs. The receptors were sampled from a woman aged 40 to 50 in good health and CMV-seronegative.

The gene calls are TRBV4-3 and TRBJ2-3, with D possibly matching TRBD2 (6 bases). This CDR3 contains 15 residues. V was pared by 1 base and J by 5 bases, with 13 bases between. Germline CDR1 is LGHNA and CDR2 is YSLEER. This CDR3 is CASSQGGGMVDTQYF. CDR3 in DNA: TGCGCCAGCAGCCAAGGGGGCGGGATGGTAGATACGCAGTATTTT.

The J gene is TRBJ2-7, the V gene TRBV7-2, with D maybe TRBD1 (6 bases). Trimming took off 2 bases at V and 1 base at J, with 12 bases between the two ends. Looked up from germline, CDR1 is SGHTA and CDR2 is FQGNSA. This CDR3 is built from 15 residues. The DNA for the CDR3 is TGTGCCAGCAGCTTAAGGTCAGGGGATTCCTACGAGCAGTACTTC. It yields the protein CASSLRSGDSYEQYF.

V usage is TRBV6-1 and J usage is TRBJ1-5; 8 bases are a match to TRBD1. Trimming removed 7 bases from V and 5 bases from J; junction bases left unmatched: 7. The CDR3 is 14 amino acids. CDR1 is MNHNS, CDR2 SASEGT, per germline. CDR3 in amino acids: CASNKDREHQPQHF. DNA for the CDR3: TGTGCCAGCAACAAGGACAGGGAACATCAGCCCCAGCATTTT.

This clone came up a few times. The chain employs TRBV29-1 and TRBJ2-7; 9 bases map to TRBD2. The V gene end was trimmed by 6 bases and the J gene end by 2 bases; junction bases not matched to a gene: 8. The germline gives CDR1 SQVTM, CDR2 ANQGSEA. This CDR3 is built from 14 residues. The DNA of the CDR3 is TGCAGCGTCTCCGGAGTAGCGGGGGCCTACGAGCAGTACTTC. Its translation is CSVSGVAGAYEQYF.